This T cell receptor beta chain was captured by sequencing in a study of shared clonotypes between healthy human individuals. It was across several immunoSEQ plates that each subset's genomic DNA was evenly split. Assay: immunoSEQ multiplex PCR; the TCRdb copy retains only in-frame clones and omits some. The sample lists 1.5 million to 2.5 million clones; approximately 94% were seen once. The V gene lost 4 bases and the J gene lost 7 bases, with 13 bases spanning the gap. Germline V lookup: CDR1 SEHNR, CDR2 FQNEAQ (reference sequence). The CDR3 contains 13 residues. Naive CD8 cells comprised CD45RO-negative, CCR7-positively selected cells, excluding terminally differentiated effector memory CD45RA+ cells.

The sequence was collected from a man aged 18 to 29 in good health. The chain carries TRBV7-9 and TRBJ1-2; maybe TRBD1 (5 bases). Sequenced sample: naive CD8+ T cells sorted from blood. The CDR3 DNA follows: TGTGCCAGCAGCTCGACAGTCCTGGGTGGCTACACCTTC. Translating it yields CASSSTVLGGYTF.